Listed below are T cell receptor beta chains from one sample, sequenced in a study of T-cell memory formation after mild COVID-19. TCRdb re-called the 5' RACE reads through MiXCR, storing one row per CDR3 protein. The table shows 200,000 to 250,000 distinct CDR3 sequences, with 8.5% to 9.5% occurring only once. Sequenced material: PBMCs or a T cell subset sorted from them (not recorded which). The receptors were sampled from a man younger than 35 who had mild COVID-19 (a few samples of this study predate the infection). Cell type and time point are not known. Each CDR3 is given with its conserved first and last residue. The D gene is left open where the match is weak. Clone size is not always given. Where it is, it says once, few, many or a class for expanded clones.

V	D	J	size	CDR3	DNA
TRBV5-5	.	TRBJ2-1	.	CASSWTLGRGTYNEQFF	TGTGCCAGCAGCTGGACTCTGGGGCGGGGGACATACAATGAGCAGTTCTTC
TRBV7-2	.	TRBJ2-1	.	CASSRRARGSYNEQFF	TGTGCCAGCAGCCGGAGGGCTAGGGGATCCTACAATGAGCAGTTCTTC
TRBV7-9	.	TRBJ2-3	many	CASSFGGDTDTQYF	TGTGCCAGCAGCTTCGGCGGGGACACAGATACGCAGTATTTT
TRBV7-2	.	TRBJ1-1	few	CASSFFVWMNTEAFF	TGTGCCAGCAGCTTTTTCGTCTGGATGAACACTGAAGCTTTCTTT
TRBV28	.	TRBJ2-1	.	CASSPGWHEQFF	TGTGCCAGCAGCCCCGGCTGGCATGAGCAGTTCTTC
TRBV10-2	.	TRBJ2-1	many	CASIGSVNEQFF	TGCGCCAGCATAGGGTCCGTCAATGAGCAGTTCTTC
TRBV20-1	.	TRBJ2-3	.	CSARLAPGSDTQYF	TGCAGTGCTAGACTAGCTCCGGGTTCAGATACGCAGTATTTT
TRBV24-1	.	TRBJ1-5	.	CATSDRGEGQPQHF	TGTGCCACCAGTGATCGGGGGGAGGGTCAGCCCCAGCATTTT
TRBV7-3	.	TRBJ2-3	few	CASSRAGDTQYF	TGTGCCAGCAGTCGAGCTGGGGATACGCAGTATTTT
TRBV28	.	TRBJ1-2	.	CALAGPGGYGYTF	TGTGCTTTAGCGGGTCCTGGGGGCTATGGCTACACCTTC
TRBV20-1	TRBD1	TRBJ1-5	few	CSAWTGGNQPQHF	TGCAGTGCCTGGACAGGGGGGAATCAGCCCCAGCATTTT
TRBV25-1	TRBD1	TRBJ1-4	.	CASSDWTGENEKLFF	TGTGCCAGCAGTGACTGGACAGGGGAAAATGAAAAACTGTTTTTT
TRBV7-9	TRBD1	TRBJ1-1	few	CASRDRDSSEAFF	TGTGCCAGCAGGGACAGGGATTCATCTGAAGCTTTCTTT
TRBV25-1	.	TRBJ1-6	.	CASSDAGYNSPLHF	TGTGCCAGCAGTGATGCAGGGTATAATTCACCCCTCCACTTT
TRBV20-1	TRBD2	TRBJ2-2	.	CSARDAGTSSGELFF	TGCAGTGCTAGAGATGCGGGGACTAGCTCTGGGGAGCTGTTTTTT
TRBV5-1	.	TRBJ2-1	.	CASSAGRYNEQFF	TGCGCCAGCAGCGCGGGACGGTACAATGAGCAGTTCTTC
TRBV10-3	.	TRBJ1-1	few	CAISESENTEAFF	TGTGCCATCAGTGAGTCCGAGAACACTGAAGCTTTCTTT
TRBV29-1	TRBD1	TRBJ2-1	few	CSVDRGRDLSVQFF	TGCAGCGTGGACAGGGGTCGGGATTTGTCCGTGCAGTTCTTC
TRBV29-1	.	TRBJ1-3	.	CSVRPGVSGNTIYF	TGCAGCGTTCGACCAGGGGTCTCTGGAAACACCATATATTTT
TRBV5-6	.	TRBJ1-1	few	CASSREQGKAFF	TGTGCCAGCAGTCGCGAACAGGGAAAAGCTTTCTTT
TRBV12-3/TRBV12-4	.	TRBJ2-1	.	CASIPTGFPVGEQFF	TGTGCCAGCATCCCGACGGGGTTCCCGGTGGGGGAGCAGTTCTTC
TRBV7-2	TRBD2	TRBJ2-3	.	CASSYLRLAGGTDTQYF	TGTGCCAGCAGTTATCTCCGACTAGCGGGGGGCACAGATACGCAGTATTTT
TRBV6-5	.	TRBJ2-3	few	CASSKGAGDTQYF	TGTGCCAGCAGTAAGGGGGCGGGGGATACGCAGTATTTT
TRBV7-9	.	TRBJ2-5	many	CASSLYETQYF	TGTGCCAGCAGCTTATATGAGACCCAGTACTTC
TRBV4-3	.	TRBJ1-6	.	CASSRQAREDSPLHF	TGCGCCAGCAGCCGACAAGCCAGGGAGGATTCACCCCTCCACTTT
TRBV9	.	TRBJ2-1	.	CASSPEGRGLYEQFF	TGTGCCAGCAGCCCCGAGGGAAGGGGGTTGTATGAGCAGTTCTTC
TRBV12-3/TRBV12-4	TRBD1	TRBJ1-2	few	CASTANRGSYYGYTF	TGTGCCAGCACCGCCAACAGGGGATCTTACTATGGCTACACCTTC
TRBV15	TRBD1	TRBJ1-1	.	CATSRGGQGPDEAFF	TGTGCCACCAGCCGAGGGGGACAGGGCCCGGACGAAGCTTTCTTT
TRBV12-3/TRBV12-4	.	TRBJ2-2	.	CASSLATAGTPGELFF	TGTGCCAGCAGTTTAGCAACCGCCGGGACCCCCGGGGAGCTGTTTTTT
TRBV7-2	TRBD2	TRBJ2-3	few	CASSLLAGGRTDTQYF	TGTGCCAGCAGCTTACTAGCGGGGGGGCGTACAGATACGCAGTATTTT
TRBV7-2	.	TRBJ2-3	.	CASSLWGSDTQYF	TGTGCCAGCAGCTTATGGGGTTCAGATACGCAGTATTTT
TRBV6-2/TRBV6-3	TRBD1	TRBJ2-2	.	CASSKGQGVGELFF	TGTGCCAGCAGTAAAGGACAGGGCGTCGGGGAGCTGTTTTTT
TRBV19	TRBD1	TRBJ2-7	.	CASSVRDREYEQYF	TGTGCCAGTAGTGTCCGGGACAGGGAGTACGAGCAGTACTTC
TRBV11-2	TRBD2	TRBJ2-1	.	CASSLGLPPQSNEQFF	TGTGCCAGCAGCTTGGGACTACCTCCCCAAAGCAATGAGCAGTTCTTC
TRBV5-6	.	TRBJ1-1	many	CASSPRWGVGTEAFF	TGTGCCAGCAGCCCTAGGTGGGGGGTCGGCACTGAAGCTTTCTTT
TRBV5-1	.	TRBJ2-7	.	CASSLAAADYEQYF	TGCGCCAGCAGCTTGGCGGCAGCGGACTACGAGCAGTACTTC
TRBV20-1	TRBD2	TRBJ2-3	.	CSAPSGLAGGRGTDTQYF	TGCAGTGCCCCATCGGGGCTAGCGGGGGGGCGAGGCACAGATACGCAGTATTTT
TRBV29-1	.	TRBJ1-1	few	CSVREIMNTEAFF	TGCAGCGTGAGGGAAATCATGAACACTGAAGCTTTCTTT
TRBV5-1	TRBD1	TRBJ2-1	.	CASSTQGASYNEQFF	TGCGCCAGCAGCACACAGGGGGCGAGCTACAATGAGCAGTTCTTC
TRBV5-1	TRBD1	TRBJ2-2	.	CASSWGDRDITGELFF	TGCGCCAGCAGCTGGGGGGACAGGGATATCACCGGGGAGCTGTTTTTT
TRBV7-2	.	TRBJ2-1	.	CASSPAVEGNEQFF	TGTGCCAGCAGCCCCGCGGTAGAGGGCAATGAGCAGTTCTTC
TRBV9	.	TRBJ2-5	few	CASSVGGPVETQYF	TGTGCCAGCAGCGTAGGGGGGCCAGTGGAGACCCAGTACTTC
TRBV6-2/TRBV6-3	.	TRBJ1-2	.	CASSYYPGGQLQILYGYTF	TGTGCCAGCAGTTATTACCCCGGAGGGCAGCTCCAAATCCTCTATGGCTACACCTTC
TRBV7-9	.	TRBJ2-3	.	CASSRRVESTDTQYF	TGTGCCAGCAGCCGACGGGTAGAAAGCACAGATACGCAGTATTTT
TRBV5-1	.	TRBJ2-5	few	CASSLTAPYQETQYF	TGCGCCAGCAGCTTAACAGCTCCTTACCAAGAGACCCAGTACTTC
TRBV5-8	.	TRBJ2-3	many	CASSLDQDTQYF	TGTGCCAGCAGCTTGGACCAAGATACGCAGTATTTT
TRBV20-1	.	TRBJ2-7	many	CSARWVVSSYEQYF	TGCAGTGCTAGATGGGTGGTGAGCTCCTACGAGCAGTACTTC
TRBV19	TRBD1	TRBJ2-1	.	CASSIAEGQGFYNEQFF	TGTGCCAGTAGTATAGCGGAGGGACAGGGCTTCTACAATGAGCAGTTCTTC
TRBV29-1	.	TRBJ1-1	few	CSVERAFF	TGCAGCGTTGAACGAGCTTTCTTT
TRBV28	.	TRBJ2-3	many	CASSLSIREGTDTQYF	TGTGCCAGCAGTTTATCAATAAGGGAAGGCACAGATACGCAGTATTTT
TRBV20-1	.	TRBJ2-3	many	CSASPGRADTQYF	TGCAGTGCTAGCCCGGGCAGGGCAGATACGCAGTATTTT
TRBV14	.	TRBJ1-1	.	CASSTTGSNTEAFF	TGTGCCAGCAGTACGACAGGTTCCAACACTGAAGCTTTCTTT
TRBV2	TRBD2	TRBJ2-3	.	CASGPGLAGTDTQYF	TGTGCCAGCGGCCCGGGACTAGCGGGCACAGATACGCAGTATTTT
TRBV3-1	.	TRBJ1-1	.	CASSQVGGGGTEAFF	TGTGCCAGCAGCCAAGTGGGTGGCGGCGGCACTGAAGCTTTCTTT
TRBV7-2	.	TRBJ1-3	.	CASGNGGTSTSGNTIYF	TGTGCCAGCGGCAATGGGGGGACATCGACCTCTGGAAACACCATATATTTT
TRBV11-2	TRBD1	TRBJ1-1	few	CASSLRDRGAFF	TGTGCCAGCAGCTTAAGGGACAGGGGAGCTTTCTTT
TRBV7-2	.	TRBJ1-5	many	CASSLVSGALSNQPQHF	TGTGCCAGCAGCTTAGTTTCTGGGGCGCTGAGCAATCAGCCCCAGCATTTT